This is a list of T cell receptor beta chains from one sample in a study of human T cells and chemical hapten exposure. One entry per CDR3 protein, called by TCRdb with MiXCR from the RACE reads. This repertoire shows 74,000 or so distinct CDR3 sequences, about a tenth found once; its top ten account for roughly 1.5%. Material: whole blood, obtained in connection with sensitization to the hapten diphenylcyclopropenone (DPC). The receptors were sampled from a woman aged 50 to 65 with alopecia areata. Some clones in this sample may be carry-over from other donors' samples. CDR3s include the opening cysteine and the closing phenylalanine or tryptophan. The D gene is left open where the match is weak. Size is stated for part of the rows, as once, few or many counts, or as a class when the clone is expanded.

J gene: TRBJ1-2; clone size: few; V gene: TRBV18; D gene: TRBD1; CDR3 protein: CASSPSKHAGGIWSYTF; CDR3 DNA: TGTGCCAGCTCACCATCAAAACATGCAGGGGGCATTTGGAGCTACACCTTC
J gene: TRBJ2-2; clone size: NA; V gene: TRBV20-1; D gene: TRBD2; CDR3 protein: CSASWGLAGGANTGELFF; CDR3 DNA: TGCAGTGCTAGTTGGGGACTAGCGGGAGGCGCGAACACCGGGGAGCTGTTTTTT
J gene: TRBJ2-7; clone size: NA; V gene: TRBV20-1; D gene: NA; CDR3 protein: CSARDARGYEQYF; CDR3 DNA: TGCAGTGCCCGGGACGCCCGTGGCTACGAGCAGTACTTC
J gene: TRBJ1-2; clone size: NA; V gene: TRBV4-1; D gene: NA; CDR3 protein: CASSQGWNYGYTF; CDR3 DNA: TGCGCCAGCAGCCAGGGGTGGAACTATGGCTACACCTTC
J gene: TRBJ2-3; clone size: many; V gene: TRBV5-1; D gene: TRBD2; CDR3 protein: CASSFAGVRTDTQYF; CDR3 DNA: TGCGCCAGCAGCTTTGCGGGAGTCCGCACAGATACGCAGTATTTT
J gene: TRBJ2-5; clone size: many; V gene: TRBV7-9; D gene: NA; CDR3 protein: CASSQGGTYQETQYF; CDR3 DNA: TGTGCCAGCAGCCAGGGGGGGACTTACCAAGAGACCCAGTACTTC
J gene: TRBJ2-4; clone size: NA; V gene: TRBV7-8; D gene: TRBD1; CDR3 protein: CASSSMTGVENIQYF; CDR3 DNA: TGTGCCAGCAGCTCTATGACAGGGGTCGAAAACATTCAGTACTTC
J gene: TRBJ2-3; clone size: few; V gene: TRBV18; D gene: NA; CDR3 protein: CASSRIPDTQYF; CDR3 DNA: TGTGCCAGCTCACGAATCCCAGATACGCAGTATTTT
J gene: TRBJ2-5; clone size: NA; V gene: TRBV10-3; D gene: NA; CDR3 protein: CAISAYQGPQETQYF; CDR3 DNA: TGTGCCATCAGTGCCTACCAGGGTCCCCAAGAGACCCAGTACTTC
J gene: TRBJ2-7; clone size: few; V gene: TRBV20-1; D gene: NA; CDR3 protein: CSARDPGAYYEQYF; CDR3 DNA: TGCAGTGCTAGAGATCCTGGGGCATACTACGAGCAGTACTTC
J gene: TRBJ2-1; clone size: NA; V gene: TRBV6-5; D gene: NA; CDR3 protein: CASSYVGGGGASYNEQFF; CDR3 DNA: TGTGCCAGCAGCTATGTGGGGGGAGGGGGAGCCTCCTACAATGAGCAGTTCTTC
J gene: TRBJ2-1; clone size: many; V gene: TRBV18; D gene: NA; CDR3 protein: CASSPQGQYNEQFF; CDR3 DNA: TGTGCCAGCTCACCACAGGGTCAATACAATGAGCAGTTCTTC
J gene: TRBJ2-1; clone size: many; V gene: TRBV11-1; D gene: TRBD2; CDR3 protein: CASSLAGRAPDNEQFF; CDR3 DNA: TGTGCCAGCAGCTTAGCTGGGAGGGCCCCTGACAATGAGCAGTTCTTC
J gene: TRBJ2-7; clone size: NA; V gene: TRBV4-2; D gene: NA; CDR3 protein: CASSQDEGGGYEQYF; CDR3 DNA: TGTGCCAGCAGCCAAGACGAGGGTGGGGGTTACGAGCAGTACTTC
J gene: TRBJ2-3; clone size: many; V gene: TRBV19; D gene: NA; CDR3 protein: CASNHLGGDTQYF; CDR3 DNA: TGTGCCAGTAACCACCTGGGGGGAGATACGCAGTATTTT
J gene: TRBJ2-2; clone size: few; V gene: TRBV24-1; D gene: TRBD2; CDR3 protein: CATSDLSSGRASIGTGELFF; CDR3 DNA: TGTGCCACCAGTGATTTGTCTAGCGGGAGGGCCTCGATCGGCACCGGGGAGCTGTTTTTT
J gene: TRBJ2-1; clone size: many; V gene: TRBV7-3; D gene: TRBD2; CDR3 protein: CASSLTIAGGSNEQFF; CDR3 DNA: TGTGCCAGCAGCTTAACGATAGCGGGAGGGTCGAATGAGCAGTTCTTC
J gene: TRBJ1-1; clone size: few; V gene: TRBV5-1; D gene: NA; CDR3 protein: CASSLRRNTEAFF; CDR3 DNA: TGCGCCAGCAGCTTGAGGCGGAACACTGAAGCTTTCTTT
J gene: TRBJ1-4; clone size: NA; V gene: TRBV12-3/TRBV12-4; D gene: NA; CDR3 protein: CASSGTPRWVEDEKLFF; CDR3 DNA: TGTGCCAGCAGTGGGACGCCCCGGTGGGTCGAGGATGAAAAACTGTTTTTT
J gene: TRBJ2-3; clone size: many; V gene: TRBV5-1; D gene: NA; CDR3 protein: CASRPQSGTDTQYF; CDR3 DNA: TGCGCCAGCAGACCACAAAGCGGCACAGATACGCAGTATTTT
J gene: TRBJ2-3; clone size: many; V gene: TRBV5-5; D gene: NA; CDR3 protein: CASSWTRLVSGLIQGTDTQYF; CDR3 DNA: TGTGCCAGCAGCTGGACACGGTTGGTTAGCGGCTTGATTCAGGGCACAGATACGCAGTATTTT
J gene: TRBJ2-7; clone size: few; V gene: TRBV18; D gene: NA; CDR3 protein: CASSPPATYEQYF; CDR3 DNA: TGTGCCAGCTCACCACCGGCCACCTACGAGCAGTACTTC
J gene: TRBJ1-6; clone size: NA; V gene: TRBV3-1; D gene: NA; CDR3 protein: CASSQAVFGARNSPLHF; CDR3 DNA: TGTGCCAGCAGCCAAGCGGTTTTCGGGGCGCGGAATTCACCCCTCCACTTT
J gene: TRBJ2-7; clone size: NA; V gene: TRBV7-9; D gene: TRBD1; CDR3 protein: CASSPGTDLYEQYF; CDR3 DNA: TGTGCCAGCAGCCCTGGGACAGATTTGTACGAGCAGTACTTC
J gene: TRBJ2-1; clone size: few; V gene: TRBV7-6; D gene: TRBD2; CDR3 protein: CASSLMTSPHEQFF; CDR3 DNA: TGTGCCAGCAGCTTAATGACTAGCCCCCATGAGCAGTTCTTC
J gene: TRBJ2-1; clone size: NA; V gene: TRBV11-2; D gene: TRBD2; CDR3 protein: CASSPGLAPSYNEQFF; CDR3 DNA: TGTGCCAGCAGTCCGGGACTAGCGCCATCCTACAATGAGCAGTTCTTC
J gene: TRBJ1-4; clone size: NA; V gene: TRBV2; D gene: NA; CDR3 protein: CASSESPGGTNEKLFF; CDR3 DNA: TGTGCCAGCAGTGAATCGCCGGGGGGCACTAATGAAAAACTGTTTTTT
J gene: TRBJ2-7; clone size: NA; V gene: TRBV6-2/TRBV6-3; D gene: NA; CDR3 protein: CASKNGGVYEQYF; CDR3 DNA: TGTGCCAGCAAAAATGGAGGGGTCTACGAGCAGTACTTC
J gene: TRBJ2-1; clone size: once; V gene: TRBV5-1; D gene: TRBD2; CDR3 protein: CASSDPGLAINEQFF; CDR3 DNA: TGCGCCAGCAGCGATCCGGGACTAGCGATCAATGAGCAGTTCTTC
J gene: TRBJ1-2; clone size: few; V gene: TRBV3-1; D gene: NA; CDR3 protein: CASSQVHYGYTF; CDR3 DNA: TGTGCCAGCAGCCAGGTGCACTATGGCTACACCTTC
J gene: TRBJ2-7; clone size: NA; V gene: TRBV29-1; D gene: TRBD1; CDR3 protein: CSAEGDRDPYEQYF; CDR3 DNA: TGCAGCGCCGAGGGGGACAGGGACCCCTACGAGCAGTACTTC
J gene: TRBJ2-7; clone size: NA; V gene: TRBV7-9; D gene: TRBD1; CDR3 protein: CASSLGQGAKYEQYF; CDR3 DNA: TGTGCCAGCAGCTTAGGACAGGGGGCGAAGTACGAGCAGTACTTC
J gene: TRBJ2-5; clone size: NA; V gene: TRBV7-7; D gene: TRBD2; CDR3 protein: CASSPGLEGDQYF; CDR3 DNA: TGTGCTAGCAGCCCGGGACTAGAAGGTGACCAGTACTTC
J gene: TRBJ2-4; clone size: NA; V gene: TRBV11-3; D gene: TRBD1; CDR3 protein: CASSWTGSAKNIQYF; CDR3 DNA: TGTGCCAGCAGCTGGACAGGCTCAGCCAAAAACATTCAGTACTTC
J gene: TRBJ1-1; clone size: many; V gene: TRBV12-3/TRBV12-4; D gene: NA; CDR3 protein: CASRGVGGGTEAFF; CDR3 DNA: TGTGCCAGCAGAGGTGTCGGGGGAGGCACTGAAGCTTTCTTT
J gene: TRBJ2-7; clone size: NA; V gene: TRBV11-2; D gene: NA; CDR3 protein: CASSLQAGPGEQYF; CDR3 DNA: TGTGCCAGCAGCTTACAGGCGGGCCCTGGCGAGCAGTACTTC
J gene: TRBJ1-4; clone size: NA; V gene: TRBV5-1; D gene: NA; CDR3 protein: CASSPGHGDEKLFF; CDR3 DNA: TGCGCCAGCAGCCCTGGACACGGTGATGAAAAACTGTTTTTT
J gene: TRBJ1-1; clone size: few; V gene: TRBV2; D gene: TRBD1; CDR3 protein: CASRDRMSTEAFF; CDR3 DNA: TGTGCCAGCCGGGACAGAATGAGCACTGAAGCTTTCTTT
J gene: TRBJ1-1; clone size: many; V gene: TRBV20-1; D gene: NA; CDR3 protein: CSAGQDGASAEAFF; CDR3 DNA: TGCAGTGCGGGCCAGGACGGGGCAAGCGCTGAAGCTTTCTTT
J gene: TRBJ2-7; clone size: many; V gene: TRBV12-3/TRBV12-4; D gene: NA; CDR3 protein: CASSPPNHSTRVERLSSYEQYF; CDR3 DNA: TGTGCCAGCAGTCCGCCCAACCACTCCACTCGGGTAGAGAGGCTAAGCTCCTACGAGCAGTACTTC